This passage covers 28 T cell receptor beta chains from one sample sequenced in a study of cytomegalovirus exposure and HLA in healthy donors. The method was immunoSEQ multiplex PCR; TCRdb's version includes in-frame clones alone and lacks a portion of them. This sample has about 160,000 clones; approximately 90% occur once, and the top ten carry around 3%. The specimen sequenced was PBMCs. The receptors here all came from a man younger than 35 in good health and CMV-seronegative.

This clone was counted a few times. The chain has TRBV5-1 and TRBJ1-1, with D possibly being TRBD1 (6 bases). The germline V and J ends were trimmed by 4 bases and 1 base, with 11 bases remaining between them. The germline CDR1 and CDR2 sequences are SGHRS and YFSETQ. The CDR3 has 14 residues. The CDR3 coding sequence is TGCGCCAGCAGCCTCAGGGGTGGGAACACTGAAGCTTTCTTT. Protein sequence: CASSLRGGNTEAFF.

The chain combines TRBV4-1 with TRBJ2-5; 8 nucleotides line up with TRBD1. With V trimmed by 0 bases and J by 3 bases, 6 bases remained unmatched. CDR3 size: 16 residues. Germline lookup yields CDR1 MGHRA and CDR2 YSYEKL. As DNA, the CDR3 is TGCGCCAGCAGCCAAGATCCGGGGACAGGAAAAGAGACCCAGTACTTC. Translated: CASSQDPGTGKETQYF.

J is TRBJ2-7 and V is TRBV4-1; D is undetermined. This CDR3 has 13 residues. The germline CDR1 and CDR2 sequences are MGHRA and YSYEKL. The V end lost 5 bases, the J end lost 4 bases, and 12 bases lay between the germline ends. This chain's CDR3 is CASSSTPGYEQYF. The CDR3, as DNA: TGCGCCAGCAGCTCAACCCCGGGTTACGAGCAGTACTTC.

The genes are TRBV5-4 and TRBJ1-4; tentatively, D is TRBD1 (6 bases). Trimming shortened V by 4 bases and J by 2 bases, and 24 bases separated the two germline ends. CDR1 SGHNT and CDR2 YYREEE come from the germline V gene (reference sequence). The CDR3 has 19 residues. The DNA for the CDR3 is TGTGCCAGCAGCCCCCGAACCGATACAGGGAGGGCCACTAATGAAAAACTGTTTTTT. Encoded protein: CASSPRTDTGRATNEKLFF.

The chain uses TRBV6-5 and TRBJ2-7; 10 nucleotides line up with TRBD2. The CDR3 consists of 15 residues. The germline V gene encodes CDR1 MNHEY and CDR2 SVGAGI. V lost 6 bases and J lost 1; bases outside the gene matches: 6. The CDR3 loop reads CASRIAGGPSYEQYF. The DNA for the CDR3 is TGTGCCAGCAGAATAGCGGGAGGTCCTTCCTACGAGCAGTACTTC.

V and J are TRBV27 and TRBJ1-2, with no clear D. V was pared by 6 bases and J by 4 bases, with 21 bases between. Germline values: CDR1 MNHEY, CDR2 SMNVEV (reference sequence). This CDR3 contains 16 residues. CDR3 DNA: TGTGCCAGCAGCCGCCTAGGATCGGGGAGTAGCTATGGCTACACCTTC. Protein: CASSRLGSGSSYGYTF.

The chain links TRBV6-1 to TRBJ2-3, with D possibly matching TRBD1 (5 bases). The CDR3 has 13 residues. In germline, CDR1 is MNHNS, CDR2 SASEGT. The V and J ends lost 6 bases and 4 bases respectively, with 11 bases between them. The CDR3 nucleotides are TGTGCCAGCAGCCGGACACGAGCAGATACGCAGTATTTT. Translation: CASSRTRADTQYF.

This rearrangement joins TRBV2 to TRBJ2-5; 7 bases agree with TRBD1. Germline CDR1 SNHLY, CDR2 FYNNEI. This CDR3 has 14 amino acids. The V and J ends lost 3 bases and 3 bases, in that order; junction bases with no gene match: 4. As DNA, the CDR3 is TGTGCCAGCAGTGATGAAGGACAGGAAGAGACCCAGTACTTC. It encodes CASSDEGQEETQYF.

CDR3 nucleotides: TGTGCCTGGAGCTTAGACTCGAACACTGAAGCTTTCTTT. Translation: CAWSLDSNTEAFF. This rearrangement joins TRBV30 to TRBJ1-1; D not resolved. From germline, CDR1 is GTSNPN and CDR2 SVGIG (reference sequence). The CDR3 is made up of 13 amino acids. V was trimmed by 3 bases and J by 1 base, leaving 9 bases between them.

V gene TRBV6-1 combines with J gene TRBJ1-5; D not resolved. The CDR3 is made up of 15 amino acids. V shed 2 bases and J shed 3 bases, with 11 bases lying between them. The germline V gene has CDR1 MNHNS and CDR2 SASEGT. This CDR3 reads CASSEIGQINQPQHF. As DNA, the CDR3 is TGTGCCAGCAGTGAAATTGGGCAGATCAATCAGCCCCAGCATTTT.

The rearrangement uses TRBV6-1 and TRBJ1-2; 7 nucleotides line up with TRBD1. The CDR3 extends over 15 amino acids. Germline CDR1 MNHNS, CDR2 SASEGT. V lost 7 bases to trimming and J lost 2 bases; unmatched junction nucleotides: 10. The CDR3 nucleotides are TGTGCCAGCACCCAGGGCCCAGGGGGAAACTATGGCTACACCTTC. Protein sequence: CASTQGPGGNYGYTF.

The CDR3 DNA sequence: TGTGCCAGCAGCTTGCGGGGTCAGGGGAATGGCTACACCTTC. Translating it yields CASSLRGQGNGYTF. This chain joins TRBV5-8 and TRBJ1-2; perhaps TRBD1 as D (6 bases). This CDR3 is 14 amino acids long. Germline values: CDR1 SGHTS, CDR2 YDEGEE. The V end lost 1 base, the J end lost 6 bases, and 13 bases lay between the germline ends.

The chain has TRBV4-2 and TRBJ2-2; 9 bases map to TRBD1. Trimming at V came to 5 bases and at J to 4 bases, leaving 14 bases not matched to a gene. The CDR3 covers 18 residues. Germline-derived CDR1 and CDR2 are LGHNA and YNFKEQ. The CDR3 reads CASSITSGQGWGTGELFF. As DNA, the CDR3 is TGTGCCAGCAGCATTACTTCGGGACAGGGTTGGGGCACCGGGGAGCTGTTTTTT.

The rearrangement links TRBV5-1 to TRBJ2-1; D call uncertain. Germline-derived CDR1 and CDR2 are SGHRS and YFSETQ. V was cut by 0 bases and J by 0 bases, with 10 bases left in between. This CDR3 has 16 residues. The CDR3 protein is CASSLAASSSYNEQFF. As DNA, the CDR3 is TGCGCCAGCAGCTTGGCAGCGTCAAGCTCCTACAATGAGCAGTTCTTC.

This clone was recorded only once. CDR3 loop: CASSEKRNLGQYF. The DNA of the CDR3 is TGTGCCAGCAGTGAAAAGCGGAATTTGGGGCAGTATTTT. The V and J genes are TRBV6-1 and TRBJ2-3; possibly TRBD2 for D (5 bases). The CDR3 runs to 13 residues. The V end was cut by 2 bases, the J end by 11 bases, with 14 bases between. CDR1 and CDR2 (germline): MNHNS, SASEGT.

The chain uses TRBV7-6 and TRBJ2-1, with D perhaps matching TRBD1 (6 bases). V shed 5 bases and J shed 4 bases, with 15 bases lying between them. This CDR3 spans 15 amino acids. Germline CDR1 reads SGHVS; CDR2 reads FNYEAQ. The CDR3 protein is CASSQEGHRYNEQFF. The CDR3 DNA reads as TGTGCCAGCAGCCAAGAGGGACATAGGTACAATGAGCAGTTCTTC.

This chain links TRBV5-1 with TRBJ1-1; TRBD1 might be the D (5 bases). V lost 0 bases and J 2 bases, leaving 11 bases between the germline ends. Germline loops: CDR1 SGHRS, CDR2 YFSETQ. CDR3 length equals 15 residues. CDR3 sequence: CASSLVQGSNTEAFF. CDR3 DNA: TGCGCCAGCAGCTTGGTTCAGGGCAGCAACACTGAAGCTTTCTTT.

The chain has TRBV5-1 and TRBJ1-2; 8 bases align to TRBD1. The CDR3 covers 16 residues. Germline V gives CDR1 SGHRS, CDR2 YFSETQ. V was clipped by 0 bases and J by 4 bases; unmatched bases: 8. CDR3 bases: TGCGCCAGCAGCTTGGCCGTATTAGGACAGGGCTATGGCTACACCTTC. Amino acid sequence: CASSLAVLGQGYGYTF.

This clone was seen a single time. V gene TRBV11-1 combines with J gene TRBJ2-3, with TRBD1 matching 10 bases. Per the germline V gene, CDR1 is SGHAT and CDR2 is FQDESV (reference sequence). Trimming cost V 4 bases and J 2 bases; bases outside gene matches: 3. The CDR3 covers 15 residues. The DNA for the CDR3 is TGTGCCAGCAGCTGGGGACAGGGGAACACAGATACGCAGTATTTT. Its translation is CASSWGQGNTDTQYF.

The genes are TRBV2 and TRBJ2-7, with 7 bases aligning to TRBD2. Trimming took 4 bases from V and 3 from J; bases not matched to a gene: 3. From germline, CDR1 is SNHLY and CDR2 FYNNEI. This CDR3 region has 13 residues. CDR3 residues: CASSAGLDYEQYV. In nucleotides, the CDR3 is TGTGCCAGCAGTGCAGGACTAGACTACGAGCAGTACGTC.

V usage is TRBV5-6 and J usage is TRBJ2-3; 9 nucleotides align to TRBD2. The CDR3 runs to 15 residues. J lost 1 base, V lost 3 bases, and 3 bases had no gene match. The germline gives CDR1 SGHDT, CDR2 YYEEEE. CDR3 DNA sequence: TGTGCCAGCAGCTATCGGACTAGCGGCACAGATACGCAGTATTTT. It is translated as CASSYRTSGTDTQYF.

This chain uses TRBV2 with TRBJ2-4; a possible D gene is TRBD2 (6 bases). From germline, CDR1 is SNHLY and CDR2 FYNNEI. The CDR3 is 14 residues long. V was cut by 6 bases and J by 0 bases, with 9 bases left in between. DNA for the CDR3: TGTGCCAGCAGGCGGGAACTAGCCAAAAACATTCAGTACTTC. Translating it yields CASRRELAKNIQYF.

CDR3 sequence reads: CASSFPTGELFF. The CDR3 nucleotides are TGTGCCAGCAGTTTCCCAACCGGGGAGCTGTTTTTT. The V call is TRBV27, the J call TRBJ2-2; D unclear. This CDR3 is 12 amino acids long. The V end was cut by 3 bases, the J end by 5 bases, with 4 bases between. Germline assignment: CDR1 MNHEY and CDR2 SMNVEV (reference sequence).

V and J are TRBV4-1 and TRBJ2-2, with a weak D call TRBD1 (6 bases). V lost 3 bases and J 3 bases, leaving 20 bases between the germline ends. The CDR3 extends over 18 amino acids. Germline loops: CDR1 MGHRA, CDR2 YSYEKL. CDR3 bases: TGCGCCAGCAGCCATAAGGGGGTGGGCCAGCAAGACACCGGGGAGCTGTTTTTT. Residues: CASSHKGVGQQDTGELFF.

This chain connects TRBV6-5 to TRBJ1-5; no clear D gene. Deletions cut 4 bases from V and 2 bases from J, with 9 bases between. From germline, CDR1 is MNHEY and CDR2 SVGAGI. This CDR3 is built from 14 residues. The CDR3 region has the DNA TGTGCCAGCAGTTCTGAGTTCGGCAATCAGCCCCAGCATTTT. This translates into CASSSEFGNQPQHF.

This rearrangement joins TRBV19 to TRBJ1-5, with a tentative D call TRBD1 (5 bases). The V and J ends lost 7 bases and 0 bases respectively, with 16 bases between them. Germline V CDR1 and CDR2: LNHDA, SQIVND (reference sequence). This CDR3 comprises 16 residues. This chain's CDR3 is CASTNYGDYSNQPQHF. For the CDR3, the DNA is TGTGCCAGTACCAACTACGGGGACTATAGCAATCAGCCCCAGCATTTT.

The gene calls are TRBV18 and TRBJ1-1; D unclear. Trimming removed 2 bases from V and 6 bases from J, with 13 bases in between. CDR1 and CDR2 from the germline V gene are KGHSH and LQKENI. The CDR3 contains 14 residues. For the CDR3, the DNA is TGTGCCAGCTCACCAGGGGAGGGTAGGGCTGAAGCTTTCTTT. Its translation: CASSPGEGRAEAFF.

The genes are TRBV4-3 and TRBJ2-1; TRBD2 agrees at 8 bases. The CDR3 runs to 15 residues. CDR1 LGHNA and CDR2 YSLEER come from the germline V gene. V was clipped by 0 bases and J by 4 bases; unmatched bases: 2. The CDR3: CASSQETSGYNEQFF. CDR3 in DNA: TGCGCCAGCAGCCAAGAAACTAGCGGTTACAATGAGCAGTTCTTC.